Listed below are T cell receptor beta chains from one sample, sequenced in a study of blood T cell repertoires in COVID-19. Profiling relied on immunoSEQ multiplex PCR, and the TCRdb table lists in-frame clones only, not all of them. The sample contains 150,000 to 200,000 clones, roughly 86% of which appear only once. Sequencing was carried out using peripheral blood. Source of these receptors: a woman between 55 and 75 years old who had recovered from COVID-19. Both conserved end residues are part of each CDR3. D genes are given only for firm matches.

d_call	j_call	v_call	cdr3_aa	cdr3_nt
NA	TRBJ2-7	TRBV5-1	CASSPHQGGTYEQYF	TGCGCCAGCAGCCCCCACCAGGGGGGAACCTACGAGCAGTACTTC
NA	TRBJ1-5	TRBV28	CASGSAGDVQPQHF	TGTGCCAGCGGTTCTGCAGGGGATGTGCAGCCCCAGCATTTT
NA	TRBJ2-5	TRBV5-1	CASSQETSSETQYF	TGCGCCAGCAGCCAGGAGACTAGTTCAGAGACCCAGTACTTC
TRBD1	TRBJ1-1	TRBV28	CASRGQTSLTEAFF	TGTGCCAGCAGGGGACAGACCTCCCTCACTGAAGCTTTCTTT
NA	TRBJ1-1	TRBV5-1	CASSLFGGTNTEAFF	TGCGCCAGCAGCCTTTTTGGGGGCACGAACACTGAAGCTTTCTTT
NA	TRBJ2-7	TRBV3-1/TRBV3-2	CASSQSRPPLQYF	TGTGCCAGCAGCCAGAGCAGGCCCCCCTTACAGTACTTC
NA	TRBJ2-7	TRBV29-1	CSVDQAPGYEQYF	TGCAGCGTTGACCAAGCACCCGGCTACGAGCAGTACTTC
NA	TRBJ1-5	TRBV7-2	CASSLDSSGNQPQHF	TGTGCCAGCAGCTTAGACAGCTCAGGCAATCAGCCCCAGCATTTT
NA	TRBJ2-4	TRBV11-2	CASSLDLTTHGYF	TGTGCCAGCAGCTTAGATCTCACCACCCACGGGTACTTC
NA	TRBJ1-1	TRBV27	CASSFMGHNTEAFF	TGTGCCAGCAGTTTCATGGGACACAACACTGAAGCTTTCTTT
TRBD2	TRBJ2-1	TRBV28	CASSSLSGGASNEQFF	TGTGCCAGCAGTTCCCTTAGCGGGGGGGCTAGTAATGAGCAGTTCTTC
TRBD1	TRBJ1-1	TRBV10-3	CAISDGQGPPEAFF	TGTGCCATCAGCGATGGACAGGGGCCTCCTGAAGCTTTCTTT
NA	TRBJ1-3	TRBV6-5	CASRRTAGNTIYF	TGTGCCAGCAGGAGGACAGCCGGAAACACCATATATTTT
NA	TRBJ1-6	TRBV28	CASGSPLHF	TGTGCCAGCGGCTCACCCCTCCACTTT
NA	TRBJ1-2	TRBV10-3	CALSSGGNYGYTF	TGTGCCCTCAGTTCGGGGGGAAACTATGGCTACACCTTC